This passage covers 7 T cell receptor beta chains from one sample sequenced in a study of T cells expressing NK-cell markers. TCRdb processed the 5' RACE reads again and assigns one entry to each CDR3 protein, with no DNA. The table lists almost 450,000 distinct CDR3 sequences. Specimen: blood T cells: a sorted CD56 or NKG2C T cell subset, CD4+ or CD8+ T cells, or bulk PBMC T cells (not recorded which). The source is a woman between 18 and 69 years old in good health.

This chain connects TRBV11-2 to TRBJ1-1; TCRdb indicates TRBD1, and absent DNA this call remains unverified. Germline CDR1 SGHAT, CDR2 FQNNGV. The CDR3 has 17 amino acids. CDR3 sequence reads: CASSLDLRRAGFTEAFF.

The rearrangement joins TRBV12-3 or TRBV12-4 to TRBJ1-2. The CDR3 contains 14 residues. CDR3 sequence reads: CASSLLVPGGGYTF.

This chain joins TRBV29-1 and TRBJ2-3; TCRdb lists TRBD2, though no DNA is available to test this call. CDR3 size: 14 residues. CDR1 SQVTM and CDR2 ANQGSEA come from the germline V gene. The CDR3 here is CSAGGGTITDTQYF.

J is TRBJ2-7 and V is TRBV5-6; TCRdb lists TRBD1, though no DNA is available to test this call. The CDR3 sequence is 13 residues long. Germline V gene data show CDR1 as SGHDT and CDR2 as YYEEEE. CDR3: CASSSAPGYEQYF.

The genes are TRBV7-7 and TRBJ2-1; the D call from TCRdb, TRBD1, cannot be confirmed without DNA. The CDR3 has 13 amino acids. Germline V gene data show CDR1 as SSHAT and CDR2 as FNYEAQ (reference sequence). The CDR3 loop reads CASSLGGVDEQFF.

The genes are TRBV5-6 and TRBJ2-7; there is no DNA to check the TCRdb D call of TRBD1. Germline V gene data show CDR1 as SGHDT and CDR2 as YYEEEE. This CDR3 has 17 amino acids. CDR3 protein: CASSSPVFRGGWDEQYF.

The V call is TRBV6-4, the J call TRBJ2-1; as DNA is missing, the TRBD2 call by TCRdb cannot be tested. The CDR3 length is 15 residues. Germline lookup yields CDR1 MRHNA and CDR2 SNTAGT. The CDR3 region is CASTPTSGDYNEQFF.